This entry is about one T cell receptor (beta chain). The germline CDR1 and CDR2 sequences are MNHEY and SVGAGI. The CDR3 sequence is 14 residues long. V was pared by 5 bases and J by 4 bases, with 6 bases of the junction left unmatched. The data belong to a study of blood T cells in healthy people across ages. Using a J-beta primer mix together with a sample-barcoded 5' primer, a second PCR was run for roughly 6 to 12 cycles. One entry per CDR3 protein results from TCRdb running MiXCR on the 5' RACE reads. The sample includes some 760,000 distinct CDR3 sequences, about 25% of them seen just once. The sample was also linked to a second study, of T cells of mothers and their children. This second study says: Each child contributed around 3 million TCR beta CDR3 reads, while each mother contributed over 8 million.

The source material was blood. The gene calls are TRBV6-5 and TRBJ1-2; TRBD1 agrees at 8 bases. The origin of this receptor is a boy aged 10-17 years in good health. The DNA of the CDR3 is TGTGCCAGCAGTGGTCAGGGACAGGCCTATGGCTACACCTTC. Protein: CASSGQGQAYGYTF.